These 5 T cell receptor beta chains originate from one sample sequenced in a study of PD-L1 blockade in urothelial cancer. Only in-frame clones appear in the TCRdb table, and some are missing; sequencing was by immunoSEQ multiplex PCR. The sample gives 70,000 or so clones, around four fifths of which show up once; approximately 4.7% is in the top ten. This specimen consisted of PBMCs, obtained around atezolizumab (anti-PD-L1) treatment. The source is a man in his sixties or seventies with urothelial cancer.

V and J are TRBV28 and TRBJ2-1; the D is unclear. The CDR3 sequence is 15 residues long. Trimming removed 3 bases from V and 4 bases from J, with 13 bases in between. Germline CDR1 MDHEN, CDR2 SYDVKM. CDR3 loop: CASSFWASAYNEQFF. CDR3 in DNA: TGTGCCAGCAGTTTCTGGGCCTCTGCTTACAATGAGCAGTTCTTC.

The gene calls are TRBV5-6 and TRBJ2-1; D possibly corresponds to TRBD1 (6 bases). The V and J ends lost 4 bases and 0 bases respectively, with 14 bases between them. Germline V gene data show CDR1 as SGHDT and CDR2 as YYEEEE. The CDR3 has 16 residues. The DNA of the CDR3 is TGTGCCAGCAGCCGAGGACAGATGAGCTCCTACAATGAGCAGTTCTTC. As protein: CASSRGQMSSYNEQFF. Full variable domain (remainder filled in from reference TRBV5-6 and TRBJ2-1): DAGVTQSPTHLIKTRGQQVTLRCSPKSGHDTVSWYQQALGQGPQFIFQYYEEEERQRGNFPDRFSGHQFPNYSSELNVNALLLGDSALYLCASSRGQMSSYNEQFFGPGTRLTVL.

The J gene is TRBJ2-1, the V gene TRBV7-9; D not certain. The CDR3 runs 15 residues. CDR1 and CDR2 (germline): SEHNR, FQNEAQ (reference sequence). Between the trimmed V and J ends, which lost 5 bases and 4 bases, there was a span of 15 bases. The DNA of the CDR3 is TGTGCCAGCAGCCCCGACGGAGCCGGTTACAATGAGCAGTTCTTC. Protein sequence: CASSPDGAGYNEQFF. The whole variable domain, remainder taken from reference TRBV7-9 and TRBJ2-1, is DTGVSQNPRHKITKRGQNVTFRCDPISEHNRLYWYRQTLGQGPEFLTYFQNEAQLEKSRLLSDRFSAERPKGSFSTLEIQRTEQGDSAMYLCASSPDGAGYNEQFFGPGTRLTVL.

The chain has TRBV14 and TRBJ2-2; 7 positions match TRBD2. Unmatched junction bases numbered 8, after V lost 0 bases and J lost 7 bases. The V gene's germline CDR1 is SGHDN and CDR2 FVKESK. CDR3 length equals 16 residues. The CDR3 DNA is TGTGCCAGCAGCCAAGATTTGACTAGCTCTGACGGGGAGCTGTTTTTT. It specifies CASSQDLTSSDGELFF.

The chain recombines TRBV9 with TRBJ2-1, with D possibly being TRBD1 (5 bases). Between the trimmed V and J ends, which lost 0 bases and 6 bases, there was a span of 13 bases. The CDR3 loop spans 15 amino acids. Germline V lookup: CDR1 SGDLS, CDR2 YYNGEE. In DNA form, the CDR3 reads TGTGCCAGCAGCGTAGATCGATGGGGCACCAATGAGCAGTTCTTC. Translated, it gives CASSVDRWGTNEQFF.